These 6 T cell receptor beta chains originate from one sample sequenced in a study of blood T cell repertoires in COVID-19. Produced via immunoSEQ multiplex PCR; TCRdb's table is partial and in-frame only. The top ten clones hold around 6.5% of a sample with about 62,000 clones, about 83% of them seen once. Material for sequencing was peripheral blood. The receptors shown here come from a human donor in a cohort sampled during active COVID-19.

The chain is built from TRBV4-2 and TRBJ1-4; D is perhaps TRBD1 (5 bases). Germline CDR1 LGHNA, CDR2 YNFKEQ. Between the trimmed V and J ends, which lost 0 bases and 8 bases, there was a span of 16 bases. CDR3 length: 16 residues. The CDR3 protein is CASSQDRKGVGEKLFF. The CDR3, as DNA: TGTGCCAGCAGCCAAGATCGTAAAGGGGTAGGGGAAAAACTGTTTTTT.

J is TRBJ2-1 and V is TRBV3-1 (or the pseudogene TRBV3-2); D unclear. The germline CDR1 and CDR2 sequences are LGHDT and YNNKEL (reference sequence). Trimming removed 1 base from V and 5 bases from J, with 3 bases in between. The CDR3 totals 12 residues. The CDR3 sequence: CASSQGDNEQFF. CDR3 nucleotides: TGTGCCAGCAGCCAAGGAGACAATGAGCAGTTCTTC.

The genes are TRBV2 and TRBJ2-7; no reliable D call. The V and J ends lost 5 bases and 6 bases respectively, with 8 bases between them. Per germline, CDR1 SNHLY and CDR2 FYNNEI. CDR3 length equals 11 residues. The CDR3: CASSPTFEQYF. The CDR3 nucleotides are TGTGCCAGCAGTCCCACATTCGAGCAGTACTTC.

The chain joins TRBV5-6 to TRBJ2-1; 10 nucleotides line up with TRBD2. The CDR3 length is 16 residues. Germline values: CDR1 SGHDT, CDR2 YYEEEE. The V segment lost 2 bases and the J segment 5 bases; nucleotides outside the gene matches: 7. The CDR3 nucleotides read TGTGCCAGCAGCTTTAGATCTAGCGGGAGTAACAATGAGCAGTTCTTC. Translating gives CASSFRSSGSNNEQFF.

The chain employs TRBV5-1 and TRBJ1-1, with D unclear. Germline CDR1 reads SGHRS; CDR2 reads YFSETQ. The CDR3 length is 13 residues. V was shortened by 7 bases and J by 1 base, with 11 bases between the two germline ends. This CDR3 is CASYPSQNTEAFF. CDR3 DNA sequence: TGCGCCAGCTATCCTTCACAGAACACTGAAGCTTTCTTT.

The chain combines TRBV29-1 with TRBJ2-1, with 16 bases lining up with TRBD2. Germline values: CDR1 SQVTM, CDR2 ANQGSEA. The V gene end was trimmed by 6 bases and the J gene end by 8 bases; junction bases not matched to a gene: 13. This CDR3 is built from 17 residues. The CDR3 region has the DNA TGCAGCGTCCCTGGGGGGACTAGCGGGAGGGCCACGGATGAGCAGTTCTTC. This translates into CSVPGGTSGRATDEQFF.